Listed below are T cell receptor beta chains from one sample, sequenced in a study of blood T cell repertoires in COVID-19. Data came from immunoSEQ multiplex PCR; TCRdb stores just in-frame clones and leaves some out. The sample lists approximately 30,000 clones, roughly 80% occurring once. The sequenced material came from peripheral blood. The receptors were gathered from a man in his forties or fifties with active or convalescent COVID-19. Both conserved end residues are part of each CDR3. The D gene is left open where the match is weak. A row's size may be missing; if present it is once, few, many or a size class.

CDR3aa: CASSHRTSGGGQNEQFF; CDR3nt: TGTGCCAGCAGCCATCGGACTAGCGGGGGGGGTCAAAATGAGCAGTTCTTC; len: 17; d_gene: TRBD2; abundance: NA; v_gene: TRBV3-1/TRBV3-2; j_gene: TRBJ2-1
CDR3aa: CASSPGYADTQYF; CDR3nt: TGTGCCAGCAGTCCGGGGTATGCAGATACGCAGTATTTT; len: 13; d_gene: NA; abundance: NA; v_gene: TRBV28; j_gene: TRBJ2-3
CDR3aa: CASRTASGDEQYF; CDR3nt: TGTGCCAGCAGGACAGCTAGCGGAGACGAGCAGTACTTC; len: 13; d_gene: TRBD2; abundance: NA; v_gene: TRBV6-5; j_gene: TRBJ2-7
CDR3aa: CASSLGGLLLNYGYTF; CDR3nt: TGCGCCAGCAGCTTAGGGGGCCTCCTTTTAAACTATGGCTACACCTTC; len: 16; d_gene: TRBD1; abundance: NA; v_gene: TRBV5-1; j_gene: TRBJ1-2
CDR3aa: CASSPGFYEQYF; CDR3nt: TGTGCCAGCTCACCTGGCTTCTACGAGCAGTACTTC; len: 12; d_gene: NA; abundance: NA; v_gene: TRBV18; j_gene: TRBJ2-7
CDR3aa: CATSDPRTGGGNIQYF; CDR3nt: TGTGCCACCAGTGATCCCCGGACAGGGGGTGGAAACATTCAGTACTTC; len: 16; d_gene: TRBD1; abundance: NA; v_gene: TRBV24-1; j_gene: TRBJ2-4
CDR3aa: CATSPVQAGVNTEAFF; CDR3nt: TGTGCCACCAGCCCGGTACAGGCGGGAGTGAACACTGAAGCTTTCTTT; len: 16; d_gene: NA; abundance: NA; v_gene: TRBV15; j_gene: TRBJ1-1
CDR3aa: CASSLGDYGAETQYF; CDR3nt: TGCGCCAGCAGCTTGGGGGACTATGGCGCAGAGACCCAGTACTTC; len: 15; d_gene: TRBD2; abundance: NA; v_gene: TRBV5-1; j_gene: TRBJ2-5
CDR3aa: CSVGGLTGDNEQFF; CDR3nt: TGCAGCGTTGGCGGGTTGACAGGGGACAATGAGCAGTTCTTC; len: 14; d_gene: TRBD1; abundance: NA; v_gene: TRBV29-1; j_gene: TRBJ2-1
CDR3aa: CASSQVKAGDNEQFF; CDR3nt: TGTGCCAGCAGCCAAGTTAAGGCGGGGGACAATGAGCAGTTCTTC; len: 15; d_gene: TRBD2; abundance: NA; v_gene: TRBV14; j_gene: TRBJ2-1
CDR3aa: CASSVEASGWTWEQYF; CDR3nt: TGTGCCAGCAGCGTAGAGGCTAGCGGGTGGACTTGGGAGCAGTACTTC; len: 16; d_gene: TRBD2; abundance: NA; v_gene: TRBV9; j_gene: TRBJ2-7
CDR3aa: CASTPRDSYNSPLHF; CDR3nt: TGTGCCAGCACCCCCCGGGACAGCTATAATTCACCCCTCCACTTT; len: 15; d_gene: TRBD1; abundance: NA; v_gene: TRBV28; j_gene: TRBJ1-6
CDR3aa: CASSSDLFGGNYEQYF; CDR3nt: TGTGCCAGCAGCTCCGACCTTTTCGGGGGAAACTACGAGCAGTACTTC; len: 16; d_gene: NA; abundance: NA; v_gene: TRBV7-6; j_gene: TRBJ2-7
CDR3aa: CASRSGHGGTQYF; CDR3nt: TGTGCCAGCAGATCAGGACACGGGGGGACCCAGTACTTC; len: 13; d_gene: NA; abundance: NA; v_gene: TRBV7-3; j_gene: TRBJ2-5
CDR3aa: CASSLRGSGGYTF; CDR3nt: TGTGCCAGCAGTTTACGGGGGTCGGGGGGCTACACCTTC; len: 13; d_gene: NA; abundance: NA; v_gene: TRBV12-3/TRBV12-4; j_gene: TRBJ1-2
CDR3aa: CASSVAGAGGYGYTF; CDR3nt: TGTGCCAGCAGCGTAGCGGGGGCGGGGGGCTATGGCTACACCTTC; len: 15; d_gene: NA; abundance: NA; v_gene: TRBV9; j_gene: TRBJ1-2
CDR3aa: CASSISTDGYTF; CDR3nt: TGCGCCAGCAGCATATCGACAGATGGCTACACCTTC; len: 12; d_gene: NA; abundance: once; v_gene: TRBV5-1; j_gene: TRBJ1-2
CDR3aa: CASSLGTRTQYF; CDR3nt: TGTGCCAGCAGCTTAGGGACGAGGACGCAGTATTTT; len: 12; d_gene: NA; abundance: few; v_gene: TRBV13; j_gene: TRBJ2-3
CDR3aa: CASSLGGDYEQYF; CDR3nt: TGTGCCAGCAGCTTAGGCGGGGACTACGAGCAGTACTTC; len: 13; d_gene: NA; abundance: once; v_gene: TRBV13; j_gene: TRBJ2-7
CDR3aa: CASSNLAGGFSDEQFF; CDR3nt: TGTGCCAGCAGCAACTTAGCGGGGGGGTTCTCGGATGAGCAGTTCTTC; len: 16; d_gene: TRBD2; abundance: NA; v_gene: TRBV7-3; j_gene: TRBJ2-1
CDR3aa: CASERQGATINTGELFF; CDR3nt: TGTGCCAGCGAAAGACAGGGGGCTACGATAAACACCGGGGAGCTGTTTTTT; len: 17; d_gene: TRBD1; abundance: NA; v_gene: TRBV5-5; j_gene: TRBJ2-2
CDR3aa: CASSRRLATYEQYF; CDR3nt: TGTGCCAGCAGCCGTCGACTAGCCACCTACGAGCAGTACTTC; len: 14; d_gene: TRBD2; abundance: NA; v_gene: TRBV5-5; j_gene: TRBJ2-7
CDR3aa: CACRGQASGNTIYF; CDR3nt: TGTGCCTGCCGGGGACAGGCCTCTGGAAACACCATATATTTT; len: 14; d_gene: TRBD1; abundance: NA; v_gene: TRBV30; j_gene: TRBJ1-3
CDR3aa: CASSTEFGSTDTQYF; CDR3nt: TGTGCCAGTAGTACCGAGTTCGGTAGCACAGATACGCAGTATTTT; len: 15; d_gene: NA; abundance: NA; v_gene: TRBV19; j_gene: TRBJ2-3
CDR3aa: CASSSSLNTEAFF; CDR3nt: TGTGCCAGCAGTTCAAGCCTGAACACTGAAGCTTTCTTT; len: 13; d_gene: NA; abundance: NA; v_gene: TRBV7-3; j_gene: TRBJ1-1
CDR3aa: CASSLVSGELFF; CDR3nt: TGTGCCAGCAGCCTAGTGAGCGGGGAGCTGTTTTTT; len: 12; d_gene: NA; abundance: NA; v_gene: TRBV3-1/TRBV3-2; j_gene: TRBJ2-2
CDR3aa: CASSLADTATNEKLFF; CDR3nt: TGTGCCAGCAGCTTAGCGGACACTGCAACTAATGAAAAACTGTTTTTT; len: 16; d_gene: NA; abundance: NA; v_gene: TRBV7-9; j_gene: TRBJ1-4
CDR3aa: CARSVARFQPQHF; CDR3nt: TGTGCCAGAAGCGTCGCTCGGTTTCAGCCCCAGCATTTT; len: 13; d_gene: NA; abundance: few; v_gene: TRBV5-3; j_gene: TRBJ1-5
CDR3aa: CATSDLGRDYGYTF; CDR3nt: TGTGCCACCAGTGATTTGGGCAGGGACTATGGCTACACCTTC; len: 14; d_gene: NA; abundance: once; v_gene: TRBV24-1; j_gene: TRBJ1-2
CDR3aa: CASSSELGDEQFF; CDR3nt: TGTGCCAGCAGTTCGGAGCTAGGCGATGAGCAGTTCTTC; len: 13; d_gene: NA; abundance: NA; v_gene: TRBV27; j_gene: TRBJ2-1
CDR3aa: CASSDRAGSSYEQYF; CDR3nt: TGTGCCAGCAGTGACAGAGCGGGGTCCAGCTACGAGCAGTACTTC; len: 15; d_gene: TRBD2; abundance: NA; v_gene: TRBV27; j_gene: TRBJ2-7
CDR3aa: CASSPGGGEGYEQYF; CDR3nt: TGCGCCAGCAGCCCTGGCGGCGGCGAGGGCTACGAGCAGTACTTC; len: 15; d_gene: NA; abundance: NA; v_gene: TRBV5-1; j_gene: TRBJ2-7
CDR3aa: CASSQQGDSGNTIYF; CDR3nt: TGTGCCAGCAGCCAACAGGGCGACTCTGGAAACACCATATATTTT; len: 15; d_gene: NA; abundance: NA; v_gene: TRBV3-1/TRBV3-2; j_gene: TRBJ1-3
CDR3aa: CASSFGTERYEQYF; CDR3nt: TGTGCCAGCAGCTTCGGGACAGAAAGATACGAGCAGTACTTC; len: 14; d_gene: TRBD1; abundance: NA; v_gene: TRBV5-6; j_gene: TRBJ2-7
CDR3aa: CASSPRGGYEQYF; CDR3nt: TGTGCCAGCAGTCCAAGGGGGGGCTACGAGCAGTACTTC; len: 13; d_gene: NA; abundance: NA; v_gene: TRBV6-5; j_gene: TRBJ2-7
CDR3aa: CASSPRVAGATGELFF; CDR3nt: TGTGCCAGCAGCCCCAGAGTCGCGGGAGCTACCGGGGAGCTGTTTTTT; len: 16; d_gene: TRBD2; abundance: NA; v_gene: TRBV7-3; j_gene: TRBJ2-2
CDR3aa: CASSLLSGIADTQYF; CDR3nt: TGTGCCAGCAGCTTACTTAGCGGGATCGCAGATACGCAGTATTTT; len: 15; d_gene: TRBD2; abundance: NA; v_gene: TRBV7-8; j_gene: TRBJ2-3